What follows are 16 T cell receptor beta chains derived from one specimen sequenced in a study of blood T cells in healthy people across ages. Sample-barcoded 5' priming and a J-beta primer mix drove a second PCR of about 7 to 11 cycles. One entry per CDR3 protein, called by TCRdb with MiXCR from the 5' RACE reads. This table has hundreds of thousands of distinct CDR3 sequences, approximately 50% appearing once. Material for sequencing was blood. Source of these receptors: a woman aged 55-69 years in good health.

J is TRBJ2-7 and V is TRBV4-2, with 11 bases identical to TRBD2. The last part of the DNA fits TRBJ2-5 better; the J call may be wrong. The CDR3 length is 17 residues. CDR1 is LGHNA, CDR2 YNFKEQ, per germline. The CDR3 region has the DNA TGTGCCAGCAGCCAAGATGGGGGACTAGCGGACGGAAAGACCCAGTACTTC. Its protein product is CASSQDGGLADGKTQYF.

DNA for the CDR3: TGTGCCAGCAGTTACTCCGCTAGCGGGACGAGCTCCTACAATGAGCAGTTCTTC. Translating gives CASSYSASGTSSYNEQFF. The gene calls are TRBV6-5 and TRBJ2-1, with 9 bases aligning to TRBD2. CDR1 and CDR2 (germline): MNHEY, SVGAGI. V lost 0 bases to trimming and J lost 0 bases; unmatched junction nucleotides: 6. The CDR3 covers 18 residues.

The chain joins TRBV20-1 to TRBJ2-1, with 7 nucleotides matching TRBD2. CDR1 and CDR2 (germline): DFQATT, SNEGSKA (reference sequence). The CDR3 runs 15 residues. After removal of 0 bases from V and 6 bases from J, the junction contained 8 bases not matched to a gene. CDR3 sequence: CSARDGLGLPNEQFF. CDR3 in DNA: TGCAGTGCTAGAGATGGACTAGGCCTACCCAATGAGCAGTTCTTC.

V usage is TRBV5-1 and J usage is TRBJ2-1, with D perhaps given as TRBD1 or TRBD2 (5 bases each). CDR3 length: 16 residues. The ends were cut back, 0 bases at V and 2 bases at J, with 12 bases in the middle. Germline CDR1 is SGHRS and CDR2 is YFSETQ. CDR3 in DNA: TGCGCCAGCAGCTTGGGGGGGATTTACACCTACAATGAGCAGTTCTTC. Residues: CASSLGGIYTYNEQFF.

The chain joins TRBV10-3 to TRBJ2-7; D is perhaps TRBD2 (5 bases). Trimming stripped 3 bases from V and 4 bases from J, with 13 bases between. The CDR3 runs 14 residues. Germline assignment: CDR1 ENHRY and CDR2 SYGVKD. Here the CDR3 DNA reads TGTGCCATCAGTGATTTGACTACCCGATACGAGCAGTACTTC. Translating it yields CAISDLTTRYEQYF.

The V and J genes are TRBV5-1 and TRBJ2-4, with D possibly TRBD1 on 7 matching bases. The germline V and J ends were trimmed by 2 bases and 8 bases, with 14 bases remaining between them. CDR3 length: 14 residues. Germline V gene lookup returns CDR1 SGHRS and CDR2 YFSETQ. The CDR3 spells CASSFQDREDIQYF. The CDR3 nucleotides read TGCGCCAGCAGCTTCCAAGACAGGGAGGACATTCAGTACTTC.

In this sample, this clonotype turned up once. The junction differs from germline at one of its ends, possibly a read error. The chain combines TRBV20-1 with TRBJ2-1; the match to TRBD2 covers 9 bases. The CDR3 length is 16 residues. Germline CDR1 reads DFQATT; CDR2 reads SNEGSKA (reference sequence). The CDR3 DNA sequence: TGCAGTGCTCCCTCCTATAGCGGGAGTAAGTACAATGGGCAGTTCTTC. This sequence encodes CSAPSYSGSKYNGQFF.

The chain links TRBV20-1 to TRBJ2-1; D possibly corresponds to TRBD2 (5 bases). The V gene lost 3 bases and the J gene lost 0 bases, with 12 bases spanning the gap. In germline, CDR1 is DFQATT, CDR2 SNEGSKA (reference sequence). The CDR3 is 15 residues long. The CDR3 region has the DNA TGCAGTGCTAGGCCCCTAGGGAGCTCCTACAATGAGCAGTTCTTC. Its protein is CSARPLGSSYNEQFF.

V usage is TRBV20-1 and J usage is TRBJ2-3; 8 positions agree with TRBD2. CDR3 length: 13 amino acids. J gave up 5 bases and V 5 bases, and 6 bases lay outside the gene matches. Germline V gene data show CDR1 as DFQATT and CDR2 as SNEGSKA (reference sequence). CDR3 sequence reads: CSAAGLAGDTQYF. DNA for the CDR3: TGCAGTGCTGCCGGGCTAGCGGGAGATACGCAGTATTTT.

This clonotype was detected a few times. This sequence joins TRBV10-3 and TRBJ2-1; 16 bases are shared with TRBD2. The CDR3 extends over 15 amino acids. The ends lost 5 bases at V and 8 bases at J; junction bases unmatched: 3. The V gene's germline CDR1 is ENHRY and CDR2 SYGVKD. The CDR3 loop is CAISSGTSGRDEQFF. The CDR3 DNA reads TGTGCCATCAGTTCCGGGACTAGCGGGAGGGATGAGCAGTTCTTC.

In this sample, this clonotype turned up a few times. The chain joins TRBV10-3 to TRBJ2-1, with D possibly matching TRBD2 (5 bases). Trimming cost V 6 bases and J 4 bases, with 13 bases left between them. Germline V lookup: CDR1 ENHRY, CDR2 SYGVKD. The CDR3 is 14 residues long. CDR3 amino acids: CAISHDRGYNEQFF. CDR3 bases: TGTGCCATCAGCCACGACCGGGGTTACAATGAGCAGTTCTTC.

The CDR3: CASSFPLGGTNYGYTF. CDR3 coding DNA: TGTGCCAGCAGCTTTCCCCTGGGGGGCACTAACTATGGCTACACCTTC. The rearrangement joins TRBV7-9 to TRBJ1-2; D perhaps matches TRBD1 (6 bases). Deletions cut 3 bases from V and 0 bases from J, with 14 bases between. The CDR3 spans 16 residues. The germline V gene has CDR1 SEHNR and CDR2 FQNEAQ (reference sequence).

This clonotype was recorded a few times. The genes are TRBV5-1 and TRBJ2-3, with D maybe TRBD2 (5 bases). Trimming shortened V by 0 bases and J by 4 bases, and 9 bases separated the two germline ends. Germline assignment: CDR1 SGHRS and CDR2 YFSETQ. The CDR3 contains 14 residues. CDR3 in amino acids: CASSLDSGSDTQYF. The CDR3 region has the DNA TGCGCCAGCAGCTTGGACTCGGGGTCAGATACGCAGTATTTT. Full variable domain (outside the CDR3, taken from reference TRBV5-1 and TRBJ2-3): KAGVTQTPRYLIKTRGQQVTLSCSPISGHRSVSWYQQTPGQGLQFLFEYFSETQRNKGNFPGRFSGRQFSNSRSEMNVSTLELGDSALYLCASSLDSGSDTQYFGPGTRLTVL.

This chain uses TRBV28 with TRBJ2-7, with 9 positions matching TRBD2. The ends lost 7 bases at V and 0 bases at J; junction bases unmatched: 7. In germline, CDR1 is MDHEN, CDR2 SYDVKM. The CDR3 is 15 residues long. The CDR3 bases are TGTGCCAGCATTCACGGTAGCGGGGGCTCCTACGAGCAGTACTTC. Residues: CASIHGSGGSYEQYF.

This clonotype was observed a few times. The chain links TRBV29-1 to TRBJ2-7; 9 nucleotides agree with TRBD2. CDR1 and CDR2 (germline): SQVTM, ANQGSEA. V was clipped by 6 bases and J by 1 base; unmatched bases: 7. The CDR3 covers 14 residues. Here the CDR3 reads CSVETSGYSYEQYF. Written as DNA, the CDR3 is TGCAGCGTCGAAACTAGCGGGTATTCCTACGAGCAGTACTTC.

This clonotype showed up just a few times. V usage is TRBV11-2 and J usage is TRBJ2-1; 9 bases are a match to TRBD2. The trim removed 0 bases at V and 8 bases at J, leaving 5 bases unmatched. The V gene's germline CDR1 is SGHAT and CDR2 FQNNGV. The CDR3 totals 15 residues. CDR3 loop: CASSLEGTSIDEQFF. CDR3 nucleotide sequence: TGTGCCAGCAGCTTAGAGGGGACTAGCATCGATGAGCAGTTCTTC.